The 15 T cell receptor beta chains reported below all come from one sample, sequenced in a study of T cell responses to AZD1222 COVID-19 vaccine. TCRdb's table, derived via immunoSEQ multiplex PCR, lists solely in-frame clones and lacks some. The data contain around 190,000 clones, approximately 90% of them singletons. The sequencing used peripheral blood, collected 28 days after the second AZD1222 dose. The receptor set was obtained from an adult who received the AZD1222 COVID-19 vaccine.

The rearrangement joins TRBV4-1 to TRBJ1-1, with a tentative D call TRBD1 (5 bases). This CDR3 comprises 15 residues. Germline V gene data show CDR1 as MGHRA and CDR2 as YSYEKL. Trimming shortened V by 1 base and J by 4 bases, and 13 bases separated the two germline ends. The CDR3 loop is CASSQVGALFTEAFF. CDR3 nucleotides: TGCGCCAGCAGCCAAGTCGGGGCTTTGTTCACTGAAGCTTTCTTT.

This clone was observed a handful of times. The chain has TRBV2 and TRBJ2-2, with D tentatively TRBD1 (6 bases). CDR3 size: 13 residues. Trimming stripped 5 bases from V and 5 bases from J, with 9 bases between. Germline V gene lookup returns CDR1 SNHLY and CDR2 FYNNEI. CDR3 coding DNA: TGTGCCAGCAGTAAAGACAGGACCGGGGAGCTGTTTTTT. This encodes CASSKDRTGELFF.

The genes are TRBV12-3 or TRBV12-4 and TRBJ2-7, with 7 bases identical to TRBD1. The CDR3 runs to 12 residues. The V segment lost 6 bases and the J segment 13 bases; nucleotides outside the gene matches: 12. CDR3 nucleotides: TGTGCCAGCAGCCTCCCACCGGGACAGACATACTTC. The encoded protein is CASSLPPGQTYF.

The chain has TRBV29-1 and TRBJ1-1; 8 nucleotides align to TRBD1. The ends lost 5 bases at V and 5 bases at J; junction bases unmatched: 10. The CDR3 totals 14 residues. Germline V gene sequence: CDR1 SQVTM, CDR2 ANQGSEA. As DNA, the CDR3 is TGCAGCGTTTGGAAGACAGGGGTTGGGACTGAAGCTTTCTTT. It encodes CSVWKTGVGTEAFF. Full variable domain (remainder filled in from reference TRBV29-1 and TRBJ1-1): SAVISQKPSRDICQRGTSLTIQCQVDSQVTMMFWYRQQPGQSLTLIATANQGSEATYESGFVIDKFPISRPNLTFSTLTVSNMSPEDSSIYLCSVWKTGVGTEAFFGQGTRLTVV.

This clone was detected once. The sample carries other DNA sequences with the same CDR3. The chain carries TRBV5-1 and TRBJ2-7; D call uncertain. V shed 0 bases and J shed 2 bases, with 6 bases lying between them. CDR1 and CDR2 from the germline V gene are SGHRS and YFSETQ. The CDR3 covers 13 residues. CDR3 DNA sequence: TGCGCCAGCAGCTTGGATACCCCCTACGAGCAGTACTTC. It encodes CASSLDTPYEQYF.

The CDR3 protein is CASSSATSDNSPLHF. The CDR3, as DNA: TGTGCCAGCAGCTCAGCGACAAGCGATAATTCACCCCTCCACTTT. This chain links TRBV7-6 with TRBJ1-6; D is ambiguous. CDR3 size: 15 residues. Trimming pared 4 bases from V and 5 bases from J, leaving 12 bases between. Germline values: CDR1 SGHVS, CDR2 FNYEAQ.

The J gene is TRBJ2-7, the V gene TRBV4-3; 9 bases map to TRBD1. The length of the CDR3 is 15 residues. Germline lookup yields CDR1 LGHNA and CDR2 YSLEER. The ends lost 0 bases at V and 6 bases at J; junction bases unmatched: 6. The CDR3 protein is CASSQDHRGQFEQYF. In DNA form, the CDR3 reads TGCGCCAGCAGCCAAGACCACAGGGGGCAGTTCGAGCAGTACTTC.

J is TRBJ1-6 and V is TRBV19, with D possibly TRBD1 on 6 matching bases. V was cut by 5 bases and J by 10 bases, with 21 bases left in between. Germline lookup yields CDR1 LNHDA and CDR2 SQIVND (reference sequence). This CDR3 spans 16 amino acids. The CDR3 nucleotides are TGTGCCAGTAGTGGATCGGGCAGGGGAATAGAATCACCCCTCCACTTT. As protein: CASSGSGRGIESPLHF.

The chain has TRBV29-1 and TRBJ2-2; D is unresolved. The CDR3 sequence is 13 residues long. Germline-derived CDR1 and CDR2 are SQVTM and ANQGSEA. V lost 6 bases to trimming and J lost 2 bases, with 10 bases between them. The CDR3 loop is CSVGQVNTGELFF. The CDR3 nucleotides are TGCAGCGTAGGGCAGGTTAACACCGGGGAGCTGTTTTTT.

This chain connects TRBV21-1 to TRBJ2-3; TRBD2 was called by the table and not checked on the DNA. TRBV21-1 is a pseudogene locus. The CDR3 is 20 amino acids. CDR3 DNA sequence: TGTGCCAGCACCCGAATTTCTCCGCCGGGACTAGCGGTTAGCACAGATACGCAGTATTTT. Translated: CASTRISPPGLAVSTDTQYF.

The V and J genes are TRBV5-1 and TRBJ2-3, with no clear D. This CDR3 contains 14 residues. Germline assignment: CDR1 SGHRS and CDR2 YFSETQ. V was cut by 4 bases and J by 2 bases, with 11 bases left in between. The CDR3 spells CASSPSTFTDTQYF. DNA of the CDR3: TGCGCCAGCAGCCCGTCGACGTTCACAGATACGCAGTATTTT. Based on the CDR3 plus reference TRBV5-1 and TRBJ2-3, the full variable domain is KAGVTQTPRYLIKTRGQQVTLSCSPISGHRSVSWYQQTPGQGLQFLFEYFSETQRNKGNFPGRFSGRQFSNSRSEMNVSTLELGDSALYLCASSPSTFTDTQYFGPGTRLTVL.

J is TRBJ1-4 and V is TRBV6-5; D is uncertain. CDR1 MNHEY and CDR2 SVGAGI come from the germline V gene. With 2 bases removed from V and 7 bases from J, the gap between germline ends came to 14 bases. The CDR3 totals 15 residues. The CDR3 DNA reads as TGTGCCAGCAGTTACAGACTCCCGAGAGGTGAAAAACTGTTTTTT. Translating gives CASSYRLPRGEKLFF.

The chain joins TRBV20-1 to TRBJ1-5, with 9 bases aligning to TRBD1. The germline gives CDR1 DFQATT, CDR2 SNEGSKA (reference sequence). The CDR3 is 17 amino acids. The J segment lost 0 bases and the V segment lost 3 bases, leaving 9 bases of the junction unmatched. This CDR3 is CSASRKDRGNSNQPQHF. CDR3 coding DNA: TGCAGTGCTAGTAGGAAGGACAGGGGAAATAGCAATCAGCCCCAGCATTTT.

This clone was detected once. V is TRBV10-1 and J is TRBJ2-7; 9 positions agree with TRBD2. Germline assignment: CDR1 WNHNN and CDR2 SYGVQD (reference sequence). V trimming: 2 bases; J trimming: 7 bases; junction bases outside the gene matches: 3. The CDR3 consists of 13 residues. In DNA form, the CDR3 reads TGCGCCAGCAGTGAGCTGCGGGAGGGTGAGCAGTACTTC. Translated: CASSELREGEQYF.

J is TRBJ1-5 and V is TRBV5-1; the match to TRBD1 covers 11 bases. This CDR3 region has 16 residues. Germline CDR1 is SGHRS and CDR2 is YFSETQ. The V segment lost 4 bases and the J segment 7 bases; nucleotides outside the gene matches: 10. CDR3 in amino acids: CASSPGQGANGQPQHF. DNA of the CDR3: TGCGCCAGCAGCCCTGGACAGGGGGCGAACGGACAGCCCCAGCATTTT. Full variable domain (rest looked up from reference TRBV5-1 and TRBJ1-5): KAGVTQTPRYLIKTRGQQVTLSCSPISGHRSVSWYQQTPGQGLQFLFEYFSETQRNKGNFPGRFSGRQFSNSRSEMNVSTLELGDSALYLCASSPGQGANGQPQHFGDGTRLSIL.